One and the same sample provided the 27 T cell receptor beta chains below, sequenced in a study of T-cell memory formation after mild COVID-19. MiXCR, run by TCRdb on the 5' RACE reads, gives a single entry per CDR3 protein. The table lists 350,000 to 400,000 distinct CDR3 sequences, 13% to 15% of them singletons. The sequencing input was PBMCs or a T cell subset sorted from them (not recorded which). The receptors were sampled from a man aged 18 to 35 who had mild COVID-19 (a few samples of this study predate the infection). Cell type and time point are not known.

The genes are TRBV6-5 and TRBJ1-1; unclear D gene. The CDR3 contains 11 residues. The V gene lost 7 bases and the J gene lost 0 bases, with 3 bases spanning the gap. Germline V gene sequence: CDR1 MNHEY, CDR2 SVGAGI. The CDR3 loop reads CASIMNTEAFF. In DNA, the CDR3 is TGTGCCAGCATTATGAACACTGAAGCTTTCTTT.

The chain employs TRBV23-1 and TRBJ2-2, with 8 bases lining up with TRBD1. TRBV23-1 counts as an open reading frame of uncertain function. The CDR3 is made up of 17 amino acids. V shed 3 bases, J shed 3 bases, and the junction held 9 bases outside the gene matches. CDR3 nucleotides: TGCGCCAGCAGTCAGTTCTCAGGACAGGGCGACACCGGGGAGCTGTTTTTT. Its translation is CASSQFSGQGDTGELFF.

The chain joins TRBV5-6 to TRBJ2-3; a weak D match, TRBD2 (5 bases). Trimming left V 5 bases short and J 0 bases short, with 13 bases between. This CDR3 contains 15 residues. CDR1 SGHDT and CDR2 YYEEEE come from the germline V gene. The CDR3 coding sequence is TGTGCCAGCAGTCCGAGGGTTCCAAGCACAGATACGCAGTATTTT. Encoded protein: CASSPRVPSTDTQYF. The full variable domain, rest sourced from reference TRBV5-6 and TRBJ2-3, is DAGVTQSPTHLIKTRGQQVTLRCSPKSGHDTVSWYQQALGQGPQFIFQYYEEEERQRGNFPDRFSGHQFPNYSSELNVNALLLGDSALYLCASSPRVPSTDTQYFGPGTRLTVL.

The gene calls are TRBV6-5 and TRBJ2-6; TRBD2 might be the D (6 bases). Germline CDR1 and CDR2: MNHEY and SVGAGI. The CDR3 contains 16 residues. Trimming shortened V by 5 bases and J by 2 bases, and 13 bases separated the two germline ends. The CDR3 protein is CASSKLPGAGANVLTF. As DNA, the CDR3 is TGTGCCAGCAGTAAACTGCCGGGAGCTGGGGCCAACGTCCTGACTTTC.

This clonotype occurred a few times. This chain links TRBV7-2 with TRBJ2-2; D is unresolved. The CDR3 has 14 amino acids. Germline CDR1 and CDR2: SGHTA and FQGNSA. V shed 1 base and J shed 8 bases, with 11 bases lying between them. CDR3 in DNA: TGTGCCAGCAGCTTAGTCCAGGTCACTGGGGAGCTGTTTTTT. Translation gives CASSLVQVTGELFF.

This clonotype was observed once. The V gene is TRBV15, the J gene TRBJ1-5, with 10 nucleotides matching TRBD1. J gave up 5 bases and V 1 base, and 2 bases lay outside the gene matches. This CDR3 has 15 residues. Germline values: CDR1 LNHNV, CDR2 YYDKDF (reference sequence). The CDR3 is CATSRGDRGYQPQHF. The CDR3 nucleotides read TGTGCCACCAGCAGAGGGGACAGGGGATATCAGCCCCAGCATTTT.

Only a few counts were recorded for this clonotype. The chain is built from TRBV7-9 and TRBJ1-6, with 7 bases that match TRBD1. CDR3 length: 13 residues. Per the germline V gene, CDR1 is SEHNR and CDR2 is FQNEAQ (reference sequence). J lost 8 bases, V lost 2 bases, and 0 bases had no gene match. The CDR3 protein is CASSLQGDSPLHF. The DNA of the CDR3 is TGTGCCAGCAGCTTACAGGGGGATTCACCCCTCCACTTT.

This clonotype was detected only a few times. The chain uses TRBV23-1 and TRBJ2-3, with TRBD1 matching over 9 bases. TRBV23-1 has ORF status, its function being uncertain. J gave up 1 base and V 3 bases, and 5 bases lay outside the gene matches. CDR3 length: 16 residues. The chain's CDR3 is CASSHKQGACTDTQYF. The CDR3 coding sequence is TGCGCCAGCAGTCATAAACAGGGGGCCTGCACAGATACGCAGTATTTT.

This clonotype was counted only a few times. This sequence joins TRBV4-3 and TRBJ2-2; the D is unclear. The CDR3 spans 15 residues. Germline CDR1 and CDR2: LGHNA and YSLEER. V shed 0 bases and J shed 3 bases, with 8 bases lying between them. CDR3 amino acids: CASSQDGRYTGELFF. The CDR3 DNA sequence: TGCGCCAGCAGCCAAGATGGAAGATACACCGGGGAGCTGTTTTTT.

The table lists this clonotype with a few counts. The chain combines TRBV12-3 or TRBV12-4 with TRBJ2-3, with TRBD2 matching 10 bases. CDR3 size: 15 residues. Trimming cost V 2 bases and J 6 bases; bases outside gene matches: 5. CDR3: CASSLIAGGGDTQYF. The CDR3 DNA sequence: TGTGCCAGCAGTTTAATAGCGGGGGGCGGGGATACGCAGTATTTT.

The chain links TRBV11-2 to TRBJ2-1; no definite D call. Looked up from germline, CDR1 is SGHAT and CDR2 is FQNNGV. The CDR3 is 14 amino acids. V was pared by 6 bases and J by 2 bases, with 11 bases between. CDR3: CASSRGTTYNEQFF. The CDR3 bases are TGTGCCAGCAGTAGAGGAACTACCTACAATGAGCAGTTCTTC.

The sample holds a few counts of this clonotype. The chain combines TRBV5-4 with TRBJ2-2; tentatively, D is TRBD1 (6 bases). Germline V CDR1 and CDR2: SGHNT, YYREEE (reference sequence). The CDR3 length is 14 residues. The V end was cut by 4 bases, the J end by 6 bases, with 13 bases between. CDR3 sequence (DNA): TGTGCCAGCAGCCCGGGGTGGGGGCCCGGGGAGCTGTTTTTT. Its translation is CASSPGWGPGELFF.

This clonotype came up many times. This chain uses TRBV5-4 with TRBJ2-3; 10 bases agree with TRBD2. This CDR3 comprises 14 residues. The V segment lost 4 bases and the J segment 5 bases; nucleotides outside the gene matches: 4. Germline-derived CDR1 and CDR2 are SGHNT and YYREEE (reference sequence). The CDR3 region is CASSPLAGEDTQYF. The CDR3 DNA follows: TGTGCCAGCAGCCCCCTAGCGGGGGAAGATACGCAGTATTTT.

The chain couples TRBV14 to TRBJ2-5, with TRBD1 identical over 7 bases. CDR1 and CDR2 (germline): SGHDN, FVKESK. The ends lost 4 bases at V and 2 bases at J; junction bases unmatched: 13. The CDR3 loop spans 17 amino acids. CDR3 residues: CASSRFPTGFRQETQYF. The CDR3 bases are TGTGCCAGCAGCCGATTCCCGACAGGGTTCCGTCAAGAGACCCAGTACTTC.

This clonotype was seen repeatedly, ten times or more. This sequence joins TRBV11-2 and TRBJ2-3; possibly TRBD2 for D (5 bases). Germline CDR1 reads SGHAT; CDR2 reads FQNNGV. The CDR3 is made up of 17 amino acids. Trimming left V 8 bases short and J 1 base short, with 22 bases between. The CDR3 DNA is TGTGCCAGCTCTCTTCGGAATGGGAGACGACGCACAGATACGCAGTATTTT. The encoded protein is CASSLRNGRRRTDTQYF.

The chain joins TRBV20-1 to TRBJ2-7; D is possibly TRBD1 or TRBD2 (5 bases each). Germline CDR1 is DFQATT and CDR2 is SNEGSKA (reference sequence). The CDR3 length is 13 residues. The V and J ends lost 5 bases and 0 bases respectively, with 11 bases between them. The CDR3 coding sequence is TGCAGTGCTTCCGAGGGGAGCTCCTACGAGCAGTACGTC. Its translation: CSASEGSSYEQYV.

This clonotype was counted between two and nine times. CDR3 DNA: TGCGCCAGCAGCCAAGGGCTTCTCCAAGGGGGGAACACTGAAGCTTTCTTT. It is translated as CASSQGLLQGGNTEAFF. This chain connects TRBV4-1 to TRBJ1-1; TRBD1 is a possible D gene (6 bases). This CDR3 comprises 17 residues. The V end lost 1 base, the J end lost 1 base, and 16 bases lay between the germline ends. CDR1 is MGHRA, CDR2 YSYEKL, per germline.

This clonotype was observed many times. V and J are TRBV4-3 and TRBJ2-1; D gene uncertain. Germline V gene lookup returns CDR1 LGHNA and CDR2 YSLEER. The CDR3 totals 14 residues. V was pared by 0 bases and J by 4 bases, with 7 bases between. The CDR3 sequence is CASSQEPGYNEQFF. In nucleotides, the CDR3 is TGCGCCAGCAGCCAAGAGCCTGGATACAATGAGCAGTTCTTC.

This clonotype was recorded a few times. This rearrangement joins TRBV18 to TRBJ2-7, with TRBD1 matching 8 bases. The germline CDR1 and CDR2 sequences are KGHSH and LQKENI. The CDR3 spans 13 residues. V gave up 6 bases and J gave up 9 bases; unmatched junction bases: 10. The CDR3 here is CASSPGDRLGQYV. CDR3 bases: TGTGCCAGCTCGCCCGGGGACAGGTTAGGGCAGTACGTC.

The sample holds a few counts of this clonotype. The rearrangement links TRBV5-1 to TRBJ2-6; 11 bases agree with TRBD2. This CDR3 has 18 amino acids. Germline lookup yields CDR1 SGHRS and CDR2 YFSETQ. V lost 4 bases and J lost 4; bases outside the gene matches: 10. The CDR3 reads CASSPNSGGASGANVLTF. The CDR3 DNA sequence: TGCGCCAGCAGCCCTAATAGCGGGGGGGCGTCCGGGGCCAACGTCCTGACTTTC.

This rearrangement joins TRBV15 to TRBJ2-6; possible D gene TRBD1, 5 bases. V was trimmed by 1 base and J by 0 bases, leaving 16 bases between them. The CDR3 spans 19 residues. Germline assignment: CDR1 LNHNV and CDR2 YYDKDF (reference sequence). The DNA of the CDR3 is TGTGCCACCAGCAGAGCGGTGACAGATTTTGCCTCTGGGGCCAACGTCCTGACTTTC. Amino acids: CATSRAVTDFASGANVLTF.

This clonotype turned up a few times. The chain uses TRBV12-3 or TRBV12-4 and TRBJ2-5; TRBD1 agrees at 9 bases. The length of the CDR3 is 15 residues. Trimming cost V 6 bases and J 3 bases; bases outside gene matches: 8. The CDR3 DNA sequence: TGTGCCAGCAGGAATCCGGGACAGGGAGAAGAGACCCAGTACTTC. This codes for CASRNPGQGEETQYF.

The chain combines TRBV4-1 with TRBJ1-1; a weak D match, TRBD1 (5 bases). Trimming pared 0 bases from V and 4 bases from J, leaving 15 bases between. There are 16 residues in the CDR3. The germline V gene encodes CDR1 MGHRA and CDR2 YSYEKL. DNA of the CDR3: TGCGCCAGCAGCCAAGATTCTTTGGGGGAGGCCACTGAAGCTTTCTTT. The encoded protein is CASSQDSLGEATEAFF.

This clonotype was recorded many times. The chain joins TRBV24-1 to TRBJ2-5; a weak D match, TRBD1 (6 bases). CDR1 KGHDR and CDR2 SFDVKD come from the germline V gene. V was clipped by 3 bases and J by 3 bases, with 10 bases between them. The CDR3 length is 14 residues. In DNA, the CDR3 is TGTGCCACCAGTGATCCCCGGACAGAAGAGACCCAGTACTTC. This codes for CATSDPRTEETQYF.

CDR3 residues: CASSVEQGFREQYF. The CDR3 bases are TGTGCCAGCAGCGTAGAACAGGGATTTCGCGAGCAGTACTTC. The V and J genes are TRBV9 and TRBJ2-7; D possibly corresponds to TRBD1 (6 bases). This CDR3 has 14 residues. The germline CDR1 and CDR2 sequences are SGDLS and YYNGEE. Trimming pared 0 bases from V and 6 bases from J, leaving 13 bases between.

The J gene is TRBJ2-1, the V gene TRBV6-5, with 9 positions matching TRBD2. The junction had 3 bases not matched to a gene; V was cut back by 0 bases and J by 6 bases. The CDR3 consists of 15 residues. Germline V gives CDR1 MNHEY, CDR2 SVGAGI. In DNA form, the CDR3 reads TGTGCCAGCAGTTACTCAGCGGGGGGCGGCAATGAGCAGTTCTTC. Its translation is CASSYSAGGGNEQFF.

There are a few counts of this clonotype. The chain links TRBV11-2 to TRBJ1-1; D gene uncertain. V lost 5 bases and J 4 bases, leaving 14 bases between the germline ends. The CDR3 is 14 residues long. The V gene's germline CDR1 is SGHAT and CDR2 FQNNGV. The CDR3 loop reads CASSLTLEGTEAFF. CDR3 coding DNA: TGTGCCAGCAGCCTGACCTTAGAAGGCACTGAAGCTTTCTTT.